A selection of T cell receptor beta chains follows, all from one sample in a study of OX40 agonist ivuxolimab in advanced cancers. The repertoire was sequenced with immunoSEQ multiplex PCR; TCRdb's copy has only in-frame clones and lacks some. The repertoire holds fewer than 70,000 clones, with about nine tenths as singletons. The specimen comprised CD4+ or CD8+ T cells sorted from blood, sampled in a trial of the OX40 agonist ivuxolimab. The receptors here all came from an adult with an advanced solid tumor such as melanoma, head and neck, liver or kidney cancer. Both conserved end residues are part of each CDR3. The D gene is left open where the match is weak. Not all rows give a size; the values are once, few, many and, for expanded clones, a class.

j_call,clone_size,v_call,d_call,cdr3_nt,cdr3_aa
TRBJ1-6,.,TRBV9,.,TGTGCCAGCAGCGTAGCACCTAATTCACCCCTCCACTTT,CASSVAPNSPLHF
TRBJ2-7,once,TRBV7-9,.,TGTGCCAGCAGTCTCACCACGGGGGGCCCCTACGAGCAGTACTTC,CASSLTTGGPYEQYF
TRBJ2-5,.,TRBV11-1,TRBD2,TGTGCCAGCAGCCCTCGGACTAGTTTAGGGGAGACCCAGTACTTC,CASSPRTSLGETQYF
TRBJ1-5,.,TRBV5-4,.,TGTGCCAGCAGCCAAGACCAGGGGTCGGGCAATCAGCCCCAGCATTTT,CASSQDQGSGNQPQHF
TRBJ2-5,.,TRBV18,.,TGTGCCAGCTCACCAGACGAAGAGCAGTACTTC,CASSPDEEQYF
TRBJ2-3,.,TRBV4-2,TRBD2,TGTGCCAGCAGCCAAGATAGGGAGGGAGATACGCAGTATTTT,CASSQDREGDTQYF
TRBJ2-5,few,TRBV7-7,TRBD2,TGTGCCAGCAGCCCAAACACCGGGACTAGTAGAGAGACCCAGTACTTC,CASSPNTGTSRETQYF
TRBJ2-7,.,TRBV9,.,TGTGCCAGCAGCGTTATGTCCGGATACGAGCAGTACTTC,CASSVMSGYEQYF
TRBJ1-2,.,TRBV6-1,TRBD1,TGTGCCAGCATGAGAGCCGAACCGGGACAGAAGAGCTACACCTTC,CASMRAEPGQKSYTF
TRBJ2-1,.,TRBV4-1,TRBD2,TGCGCCAGCAGCCAGGCTACACTAGCGGGAGGGCGGAATGAGCAGTTCTTC,CASSQATLAGGRNEQFF
TRBJ1-2,.,TRBV6-6,.,TGTGCCAGCAGTCCGGACACCTATGGCTACACCTTC,CASSPDTYGYTF
TRBJ2-7,.,TRBV4-2,.,TGTGCCAGCAGCCAAGAATGGCAGGGTCCCTCCTACGAGCAGTACTTC,CASSQEWQGPSYEQYF
TRBJ2-5,.,TRBV7-6,TRBD2,TGTGCCAGCAGCCTACACCCGACTAGCGGGAGGTTACAAGAGACCCAGTACTTC,CASSLHPTSGRLQETQYF
TRBJ1-1,.,TRBV28,.,TGTGCCAGCATTACAGTATTGAACACTGAAGCTTTCTTT,CASITVLNTEAFF
TRBJ2-3,once,TRBV6-1,TRBD2,TGTGCCAGCAGGCGGGCTAGCGGGAGTGGGGATACGCAGTATTTT,CASRRASGSGDTQYF
TRBJ1-1,.,TRBV7-9,.,TGTGCCAGCAGCTTCGAGTTTACACCTGAAGCTTTCTTT,CASSFEFTPEAFF
TRBJ2-3,.,TRBV7-7,.,TGTGCCAGCAGCCCACCTGGCGGTGAAGATACGCAGTATTTT,CASSPPGGEDTQYF
TRBJ2-3,once,TRBV30,.,TGTGCCTGGAGTGTAGGGCAGACGACGCAGTATTTT,CAWSVGQTTQYF
TRBJ1-4,.,TRBV6-5,.,TGTGCCAGCAGTTACGACCGCGGAAAACTGTTTTTT,CASSYDRGKLFF
TRBJ2-5,.,TRBV5-6,TRBD1,TGTGCCAGCAGCCTGGACAGGGGGCTCTATATGGCGGAGACCCAGTACTTC,CASSLDRGLYMAETQYF
TRBJ1-5,.,TRBV18,.,TGTGCCAGCTCAGAGACATCAGGGGTGGCTCAGCCCCAGCATTTT,CASSETSGVAQPQHF
TRBJ1-2,.,TRBV28,TRBD1,TGTGCCAGCCGGACAGGGTTAGGGGGATATGGCTACACCTTC,CASRTGLGGYGYTF
TRBJ1-1,.,TRBV5-1,TRBD1,TGCGCCAGCAGCTTGGGCCAGGGGGGATTGAACACTGAAGCTTTCTTT,CASSLGQGGLNTEAFF
TRBJ2-2,.,TRBV28,TRBD1,TGTGCCAGCAGTCCCCCCGGACAGGTACGGACCGGGGAGCTGTTTTTT,CASSPPGQVRTGELFF
TRBJ2-7,.,TRBV7-3,TRBD2,TGTGCCAGCAGCTTAACGGCCAATTCTCTAGCGGGGGGGCGCGAGCAGTACTTC,CASSLTANSLAGGREQYF
TRBJ1-4,.,TRBV4-2,.,TGTGCCAGCAGCCAAGATTGGGCGGGGATTTCCTCCCTGGAACTGTTTTTT,CASSQDWAGISSLELFF
TRBJ2-5,.,TRBV28,.,TGTGCCAGCAGCCCTGCCAGTTTCCAGACCCAGTACTTC,CASSPASFQTQYF
TRBJ2-1,.,TRBV2,.,TGTGCCAGCGCGGCAGGGGTTGCCTACAATGAGCAGTTCTTC,CASAAGVAYNEQFF
TRBJ1-6,.,TRBV30,.,TGTGCCTGCGGAAGGGCCTATAATTCACCCCTCCACTTT,CACGRAYNSPLHF
TRBJ1-1,.,TRBV5-1,TRBD1,TGCGCCAGCAGCTGGAAGACAGGGGCCGCTGAAGCTTTCTTT,CASSWKTGAAEAFF
TRBJ2-3,.,TRBV7-2,TRBD2,TGTGCCAGCAGCTTAACTTCGGGGGGGCTTGCAGATACGCAGTATTTT,CASSLTSGGLADTQYF
TRBJ1-1,.,TRBV14,TRBD1,TGTGCCAGCAGCCTACTGGGACAGGGGGCGAACACTGAAGCTTTCTTT,CASSLLGQGANTEAFF
TRBJ2-1,.,TRBV6-1,.,TGTGCCAGCAGGGTGGGACTTGTCAATGAGCAGTTCTTC,CASRVGLVNEQFF
TRBJ1-1,.,TRBV7-2,TRBD1,TGTGCCAGCAGCTTAGCGAGGGGGCGCGTCACTGAAGCTTTCTTT,CASSLARGRVTEAFF
TRBJ1-2,few,TRBV6-5,.,TGTGCCAGCCTCCACAGTACCTCTGGCTACACCTTC,CASLHSTSGYTF
TRBJ2-1,.,TRBV7-2,.,TGTGCCAGCAGCTTAGGGAGTCGGGGGAACTACAATGAGCAGTTCTTC,CASSLGSRGNYNEQFF
TRBJ1-4,.,TRBV7-9,.,TGTGCCAGCAGCTCCTGGACCGGTAATGAAAAACTGTTTTTT,CASSSWTGNEKLFF